These 31 T cell receptor beta chains share one sample of origin, sequenced in a study of blood T cell repertoires in COVID-19. TCRdb's table, derived via immunoSEQ multiplex PCR, lists solely in-frame clones and lacks some. Here the sample spans 120,000 to 150,000 clones, roughly 81% being singletons. The material sequenced was peripheral blood. The receptors were sampled from a human donor with acute or convalescent COVID-19. The donor label of this sample is uncertain.

The rearrangement joins TRBV5-5 to TRBJ2-7, with a weak D call TRBD1 (5 bases). The CDR3 sequence is 12 residues long. The ends were cut back, 2 bases at V and 7 bases at J, with 10 bases in the middle. The germline V gene encodes CDR1 SGHKS and CDR2 YYEKEE (reference sequence). As DNA, the CDR3 is TGTGCCAGCAGCTTATCAGGGCGGGAGCAGTACTTC. Translating it yields CASSLSGREQYF.

This chain links TRBV24-1 with TRBJ1-3, with D perhaps TRBD1 (6 bases). The germline gives CDR1 KGHDR, CDR2 SFDVKD. CDR3 length equals 15 residues. Trimming stripped 4 bases from V and 2 bases from J, with 11 bases between. CDR3 sequence reads: CATSDSTGPGNTIYF. CDR3 DNA sequence: TGTGCCACCAGTGACTCTACAGGGCCTGGAAACACCATATATTTT.

The chain uses TRBV5-1 and TRBJ1-1, with 9 bases aligning to TRBD1. This CDR3 is 14 amino acids long. Trimming at V came to 6 bases and at J to 5 bases, leaving 8 bases not matched to a gene. Germline CDR1 is SGHRS and CDR2 is YFSETQ. CDR3 residues: CASTTQGARTEAFF. CDR3 DNA sequence: TGCGCCAGCACCACACAGGGGGCGCGTACTGAAGCTTTCTTT.

The rearrangement links TRBV2 to TRBJ1-1, with D perhaps matching TRBD1 (6 bases). Germline V lookup: CDR1 SNHLY, CDR2 FYNNEI. Trimming removed 4 bases at V and 4 bases at J, with 13 bases between. This CDR3 region has 14 residues. The CDR3 region is CASSGQGRITEAFF. The DNA for the CDR3 is TGTGCCAGCAGTGGTCAGGGGCGTATCACTGAAGCTTTCTTT.

CDR3 sequence (DNA): TGCGCCAGCAGCACCGGACAGACATCGAACACCGGGGAGCTGTTTTTT. Residues: CASSTGQTSNTGELFF. This chain links TRBV5-1 with TRBJ2-2; D perhaps matches TRBD1 (6 bases). The CDR3 spans 16 residues. The germline CDR1 and CDR2 sequences are SGHRS and YFSETQ. Trimming pared 4 bases from V and 0 bases from J, leaving 13 bases between.

The rearrangement joins TRBV7-3 to TRBJ2-3; no definite D call. The germline V gene has CDR1 SGHTA and CDR2 FQGTGA. The CDR3 contains 15 residues. V lost 1 base to trimming and J lost 1 base, with 9 bases between them. The CDR3: CASSLSQAGTDTQYF. In DNA, the CDR3 is TGTGCCAGCAGCTTAAGCCAGGCCGGCACAGATACGCAGTATTTT.

The J gene is TRBJ2-7, the V gene TRBV2; D gene unclear. The ends were cut back, 8 bases at V and 4 bases at J, with 15 bases in the middle. The CDR3 is made up of 13 amino acids. Per germline, CDR1 SNHLY and CDR2 FYNNEI. For the CDR3, the DNA is TGTGCCAGCTTGAACACCAACCTTTACGAGCAGTACGTC. Translating gives CASLNTNLYEQYV.

The chain carries TRBV4-1 and TRBJ1-6; 7 bases map to TRBD1. Germline CDR1 reads MGHRA; CDR2 reads YSYEKL. The CDR3 loop spans 16 amino acids. V was pared by 0 bases and J by 7 bases, with 6 bases of the junction left unmatched. CDR3 bases: TGCGCCAGCAGCCAAGATTCGGAGACAGGGAATTCACCCCTCCACTTT. This encodes CASSQDSETGNSPLHF.

V usage is TRBV7-3 and J usage is TRBJ2-2; 8 positions agree with TRBD1. Germline V gene lookup returns CDR1 SGHTA and CDR2 FQGTGA. J was trimmed by 6 bases and V by 1 base; bases with no gene match: 7. The CDR3 is 16 residues long. The CDR3 coding sequence is TGTGCCAGCAGCTTAAGGACAGGGTCAGGATCCGGGGAGCTGTTTTTT. It codes for CASSLRTGSGSGELFF.

The sample holds a few counts of this clone. The CDR3 DNA reads as TGTGCCAGCAGCCAAGGGACAGGGGGACAGCCCCAGCATTTT. Translated: CASSQGTGGQPQHF. The chain employs TRBV3-1 (or the pseudogene TRBV3-2) and TRBJ1-5; 10 bases align to TRBD1. The CDR3 runs to 14 residues. Germline lookup yields CDR1 LGHDT and CDR2 YNNKEL (reference sequence). The J segment lost 7 bases and the V segment lost 1 base, leaving 1 base of the junction unmatched.

V usage is TRBV2 and J usage is TRBJ2-7; TRBD1 agrees at 9 bases. Trimming at V came to 2 bases and at J to 5 bases, leaving 7 bases not matched to a gene. The CDR3 spans 15 residues. Germline V gene data show CDR1 as SNHLY and CDR2 as FYNNEI. DNA of the CDR3: TGTGCCAGCAGTGAAATTAGGGGACAGGGAGACGAGCAGTACTTC. Protein sequence: CASSEIRGQGDEQYF.

V usage is TRBV12-5 and J usage is TRBJ2-3, with no clear D. Trimming took 0 bases from V and 12 from J, leaving 7 bases between them. Germline values: CDR1 LGHNT, CDR2 FRNRAP. The CDR3 contains 11 residues. In DNA, the CDR3 is TGTGCTAGTGGTTTGGTACAATCCCAGTATTTT. This gives the protein CASGLVQSQYF.

The genes are TRBV7-2 and TRBJ1-2; possible D gene TRBD1, 5 bases. CDR1 and CDR2 (germline): SGHTA, FQGNSA. This CDR3 comprises 13 residues. V was trimmed by 2 bases and J by 8 bases, leaving 12 bases between them. CDR3 amino acids: CASSLSREDGYTF. The CDR3 bases are TGTGCCAGCAGCTTATCCAGGGAGGACGGCTACACCTTC.

This chain connects TRBV2 to TRBJ1-6; possibly TRBD1 for D (6 bases). Germline CDR1 reads SNHLY; CDR2 reads FYNNEI. Trimming took off 8 bases at V and 0 bases at J, with 17 bases between the two ends. This CDR3 contains 17 residues. In DNA, the CDR3 is TGTGCCAGCCTCCCGAATGGGGGCAGCTCCTATAATTCACCCCTCCACTTT. Encoded protein: CASLPNGGSSYNSPLHF.

The chain joins TRBV7-2 to TRBJ2-5, with D perhaps matching TRBD2 (6 bases). CDR1 is SGHTA and CDR2 is FQGNSA in the germline V gene. Trimming took off 1 base at V and 2 bases at J, with 11 bases between the two ends. CDR3 size: 15 residues. CDR3 sequence reads: CASSLGARGQETQYF. As DNA, the CDR3 is TGTGCCAGCAGCTTAGGGGCCCGGGGGCAAGAGACCCAGTACTTC.

V gene TRBV3-1 (or the pseudogene TRBV3-2) combines with J gene TRBJ1-4, with a possible D match to TRBD1 (5 bases). Germline CDR1 and CDR2: LGHDT and YNNKEL (reference sequence). CDR3 size: 14 residues. V was trimmed by 0 bases and J by 7 bases, leaving 9 bases between them. The CDR3 bases are TGTGCCAGCAGCCAAGAAGGGGCTCGTGAAAAACTGTTTTTT. Amino acids: CASSQEGAREKLFF.

This clone was seen a single time. This chain uses TRBV4-3 with TRBJ1-1, with 7 bases identical to TRBD1. The CDR3 loop spans 16 amino acids. From germline, CDR1 is LGHNA and CDR2 YSLEER. J was trimmed by 5 bases and V by 2 bases; bases with no gene match: 11. The CDR3 loop reads CASSQHDTGAGTEAFF. As DNA, the CDR3 is TGCGCCAGCAGCCAACATGACACAGGGGCAGGAACTGAAGCTTTCTTT.

The chain carries TRBV5-1 and TRBJ1-1, with D unclear. V was shortened by 4 bases and J by 1 base, with 17 bases between the two germline ends. Germline V gives CDR1 SGHRS, CDR2 YFSETQ. This CDR3 spans 16 amino acids. The CDR3 nucleotides read TGCGCCAGCAGCCCAAACAACAATCCCTGGAACACTGAAGCTTTCTTT. It encodes CASSPNNNPWNTEAFF.

CDR3 protein: CASSGSPDTGELFF. CDR3 coding DNA: TGTGCCAGTAGCGGGTCGCCGGACACCGGGGAGCTGTTTTTT. The chain is built from TRBV2 and TRBJ2-2; 7 bases map to TRBD2. Germline V gives CDR1 SNHLY, CDR2 FYNNEI. The CDR3 is made up of 14 amino acids. Trimming cost V 9 bases and J 3 bases; bases outside gene matches: 7. Full variable domain (outside the CDR3, taken from reference TRBV2 and TRBJ2-2): EPEVTQTPSHQVTQMGQEVILRCVPISNHLYFYWYRQILGQKVEFLVSFYNNEISEKSEIFDDQFSVERPDGSNFTLKIRSTKLEDSAMYFCASSGSPDTGELFFGEGSRLTVL.

This chain links TRBV19 with TRBJ1-3; no clear D. V lost 3 bases and J lost 0, with 12 bases in between. CDR1 and CDR2 (germline): LNHDA, SQIVND (reference sequence). This CDR3 is built from 16 residues. CDR3 coding DNA: TGTGCCAGTAGTATTTCTACCTCTAACTCTGGAAACACCATATATTTT. Translation gives CASSISTSNSGNTIYF.

This sequence joins TRBV7-9 and TRBJ2-5; TRBD1 agrees at 7 bases. CDR1 and CDR2 (germline): SEHNR, FQNEAQ (reference sequence). This CDR3 spans 13 amino acids. Trimming cost V 5 bases and J 4 bases; bases outside gene matches: 4. The CDR3, as DNA: TGTGCCAGCAGCCCACAGGGGAGAGAGACCCAGTACTTC. This encodes CASSPQGRETQYF.

This clone has more than one count but fewer than ten. CDR3 loop: CATSVIGGGRETQYF. The CDR3 DNA reads as TGTGCCACCAGTGTTATTGGAGGGGGCAGAGAGACCCAGTACTTC. The chain links TRBV24-1 to TRBJ2-5, with a weak D call TRBD1 (7 bases). Germline CDR1 KGHDR, CDR2 SFDVKD. The V gene lost 5 bases and the J gene lost 4 bases, with 16 bases spanning the gap. The CDR3 is 15 amino acids.

This clone has more than one count but fewer than ten. The chain recombines TRBV2 with TRBJ1-4, with 7 nucleotides matching TRBD1. J gave up 0 bases and V 4 bases, and 5 bases lay outside the gene matches. Germline CDR1 is SNHLY and CDR2 is FYNNEI. This CDR3 region has 16 residues. The CDR3 DNA reads TGTGCCAGCAGTGTAAGACAGGGTTCAACTAATGAAAAACTGTTTTTT. It encodes CASSVRQGSTNEKLFF.

There are many counts of this clone. The V and J genes are TRBV12-3 or TRBV12-4 and TRBJ1-6, with D unresolved. CDR3 length: 13 amino acids. V shed 2 bases and J shed 8 bases, with 7 bases lying between them. The CDR3 bases are TGTGCCAGCAGTTTACTGAGGGATTCACCCCTCCACTTT. Protein sequence: CASSLLRDSPLHF.

The J gene is TRBJ2-3, the V gene TRBV4-3, with TRBD2 identical over 11 bases. This CDR3 spans 16 amino acids. V gave up 0 bases and J gave up 3 bases; unmatched junction bases: 2. Germline V gene sequence: CDR1 LGHNA, CDR2 YSLEER. This CDR3 reads CASSQETSGETDTQYF. In DNA, the CDR3 is TGCGCCAGCAGCCAAGAGACTAGCGGGGAGACAGATACGCAGTATTTT.

This rearrangement joins TRBV30 to TRBJ1-2; the match to TRBD1 covers 7 bases. V gave up 1 base and J gave up 6 bases; unmatched junction bases: 8. The CDR3 loop spans 14 amino acids. Germline CDR1 is GTSNPN and CDR2 is SVGIG (reference sequence). CDR3 DNA sequence: TGTGCCTGGAGTGCAGGGGGAAAAGGGCATGGCTACACCTTC. Its translation: CAWSAGGKGHGYTF.

This clone was observed a few times. The rearrangement joins TRBV4-3 to TRBJ2-4, with 9 bases lining up with TRBD2. The CDR3 is 17 amino acids. CDR1 is LGHNA and CDR2 is YSLEER in the germline V gene. Trimming at V came to 0 bases and at J to 1 base, leaving 4 bases not matched to a gene. CDR3 sequence (DNA): TGCGCCAGCAGCCAAGATAGCGGGAGCGGCGCCAAAAACATTCAGTACTTC. It codes for CASSQDSGSGAKNIQYF.

V gene TRBV29-1 combines with J gene TRBJ1-5; weak D call: TRBD1 (6 bases). Germline V lookup: CDR1 SQVTM, CDR2 ANQGSEA. The CDR3 loop spans 13 amino acids. Trimming stripped 4 bases from V and 4 bases from J, with 11 bases between. In DNA form, the CDR3 reads TGCAGCGTTGCATCAGGGGCGAATCAGCCCCAGCATTTT. Amino acid sequence: CSVASGANQPQHF.

The CDR3 DNA reads TGTGCCAGCAGTACGACAGGGTGGGACACTGAAGCTTTCTTT. Residues: CASSTTGWDTEAFF. The rearrangement joins TRBV6-5 to TRBJ1-1; 7 nucleotides align to TRBD1. The V gene end was trimmed by 5 bases and the J gene end by 3 bases; junction bases not matched to a gene: 6. Germline CDR1 reads MNHEY; CDR2 reads SVGAGI. The CDR3 spans 14 residues.

This clone was picked up one time. The gene calls are TRBV3-1 (or the pseudogene TRBV3-2) and TRBJ2-2; 10 positions match TRBD1. The germline CDR1 and CDR2 sequences are LGHDT and YNNKEL (reference sequence). Trimming removed 3 bases from V and 6 bases from J; junction bases left unmatched: 13. This CDR3 comprises 18 residues. The CDR3 DNA reads TGTGCCAGCAGCCAGCAATCCCGGACAGGGGGTATTTCCGGGGAGCTGTTTTTT. The encoded protein is CASSQQSRTGGISGELFF.

This rearrangement joins TRBV5-4 to TRBJ1-2, with 8 positions matching TRBD1. This CDR3 spans 15 amino acids. The V and J ends lost 3 bases and 3 bases, in that order; junction bases with no gene match: 7. In germline, CDR1 is SGHNT, CDR2 YYREEE (reference sequence). CDR3 coding DNA: TGTGCCAGCAGCTCCCCCAGGGGGCCCCACTATGGCTACACCTTC. Residues: CASSSPRGPHYGYTF.